The 12 T cell receptor beta chains listed next were all sequenced from one sample in a study of blood T cell repertoires in COVID-19 (dated by TCRdb to 2018 to 2020). Library creation used the immunoSEQ multiplex PCR assay. As stored in TCRdb, this immuneACCESS dataset retains in-frame rearrangements with V and J assigned. A fraction of the clones does not appear; measured against another copy, unresolved V genes explain less than half of the discrepancy, and the remainder lacks a known reason. Present in this sample are 95,000 to 100,000 clones, approximately 80% of which were seen just once. The ten most abundant clones make up 10% of the sample. The sample was peripheral blood. These receptors all stem from a man between 65 and 85 years old with acute or convalescent COVID-19.

The chain combines TRBV4-3 with TRBJ2-7; TRBD2 matches at 9 bases. The germline CDR1 and CDR2 sequences are LGHNA and YSLEER. The ends lost 0 bases at V and 2 bases at J; junction bases unmatched: 5. The CDR3 extends over 16 amino acids. CDR3: CASSQESGRSTYEQYF. CDR3 DNA sequence: TGCGCCAGCAGCCAAGAGAGCGGGAGGTCTACCTACGAGCAGTACTTC.

This clone was counted once. This chain links TRBV20-1 with TRBJ2-2, with TRBD1 as a possible D gene (5 bases). The CDR3 sequence is 13 residues long. Trimming shortened V by 3 bases and J by 7 bases, and 12 bases separated the two germline ends. Germline V gene data show CDR1 as DFQATT and CDR2 as SNEGSKA (reference sequence). As DNA, the CDR3 is TGCAGTGCTAGTCTCAGGGCCAACGGGGAGCTGTTTTTT. Protein: CSASLRANGELFF.

This chain connects TRBV7-3 to TRBJ2-1, with D hard to call. CDR3 size: 16 residues. Trimming pared 5 bases from V and 0 bases from J, leaving 14 bases between. Germline V lookup: CDR1 SGHTA, CDR2 FQGTGA. CDR3 nucleotides: TGTGCCAGCAGCGCTCTGACTGTTAGCTCCTACAATGAGCAGTTCTTC. Residues: CASSALTVSSYNEQFF.

The genes are TRBV7-2 and TRBJ2-3, with D unclear. The germline V gene has CDR1 SGHTA and CDR2 FQGNSA. Trimming pared 5 bases from V and 2 bases from J, leaving 8 bases between. This CDR3 has 13 residues. CDR3 DNA sequence: TGTGCCAGCAGCCGAACCTACACAGATACGCAGTATTTT. Translated, it gives CASSRTYTDTQYF.

The rearrangement links TRBV7-3 to TRBJ2-3, with D maybe TRBD2 (5 bases). The CDR3 consists of 14 residues. CDR1 and CDR2 from the germline V gene are SGHTA and FQGTGA. V was trimmed by 2 bases and J by 2 bases, leaving 8 bases between them. The CDR3: CASSLAGLTDTQYF. The CDR3 DNA follows: TGTGCCAGCAGCTTAGCGGGTCTCACAGATACGCAGTATTTT.

The rearrangement joins TRBV19 to TRBJ2-7; perhaps TRBD2 as D (6 bases). Germline loops: CDR1 LNHDA, CDR2 SQIVND (reference sequence). The V and J ends lost 4 bases and 0 bases respectively, with 13 bases between them. The CDR3 has 15 amino acids. The CDR3 coding sequence is TGTGCCAGTAGTAATTCGGGAGAAGGCTCCTACGAGCAGTACTTC. Translated: CASSNSGEGSYEQYF.

This clone appeared a single time. DNA for the CDR3: TGTGCCAGCAGCTCAAGAAGAGGGAAATCTAACTATGGCTACACCTTC. Its protein product is CASSSRRGKSNYGYTF. The chain couples TRBV7-3 to TRBJ1-2; D not certain. V was pared by 4 bases and J by 0 bases, with 15 bases between. CDR3 length: 16 residues. CDR1 is SGHTA, CDR2 FQGTGA, per germline. The variable domain in full, with the rest retrieved from reference TRBV7-3 and TRBJ1-2, is GAGVSQTPSNKVTEKGKYVELRCDPISGHTALYWYRQSLGQGPEFLIYFQGTGAADDSGLPNDRFFAVRPEGSVSTLKIQRTERGDSAVYLCASSSRRGKSNYGYTFGSGTRLTVV.

This rearrangement joins TRBV30 to TRBJ1-1; 10 nucleotides match TRBD1. The germline V gene has CDR1 GTSNPN and CDR2 SVGIG (reference sequence). The CDR3 extends over 14 amino acids. The trim removed 6 bases at V and 5 bases at J, leaving 9 bases unmatched. CDR3 region: CACFFGTGETEAFF. CDR3 in DNA: TGTGCCTGCTTTTTCGGGACAGGGGAAACTGAAGCTTTCTTT.

The chain is built from TRBV15 and TRBJ1-2; TRBD1 matches 7 bases. Trimming removed 2 bases from V and 4 bases from J; junction bases left unmatched: 4. Germline values: CDR1 LNHNV, CDR2 YYDKDF (reference sequence). The CDR3 runs to 14 residues. This chain's CDR3 is CATSRSGTAYGYTF. CDR3 sequence (DNA): TGTGCCACCAGCAGATCCGGGACAGCCTATGGCTACACCTTC.

The chain carries TRBV5-1 and TRBJ2-2, with D tentatively TRBD1 (6 bases). V lost 4 bases and J lost 1, with 11 bases in between. The germline gives CDR1 SGHRS, CDR2 YFSETQ. The CDR3 covers 15 residues. CDR3 nucleotides: TGCGCCAGCAGCAAGGACAGACAGAACACCGGGGAGCTGTTTTTT. Residues: CASSKDRQNTGELFF.

The chain has TRBV5-1 and TRBJ2-6; tentatively, D is TRBD1 (6 bases). CDR3 length: 17 residues. The V gene's germline CDR1 is SGHRS and CDR2 YFSETQ. V lost 0 bases to trimming and J lost 1 base, with 11 bases between them. The CDR3 loop reads CASSLAYDRSGANVLTF. CDR3 nucleotide sequence: TGCGCCAGCAGCTTGGCCTATGACAGGTCTGGGGCCAACGTCCTGACTTTC.

This clone was picked up a small number of times. The genes are TRBV19 and TRBJ2-1; 10 nucleotides align to TRBD2. J gave up 9 bases and V 7 bases, and 9 bases lay outside the gene matches. The germline CDR1 and CDR2 sequences are LNHDA and SQIVND (reference sequence). There are 14 residues in the CDR3. The CDR3: CASKASGSLGEQFF. The CDR3 DNA is TGTGCCAGTAAGGCTAGCGGGAGTTTGGGTGAGCAGTTCTTC.